This TCR beta chain is drawn from a study of OX40 agonist ivuxolimab in advanced cancers. Study-wide points: Mean expanded clone counts were higher in CD8+ than CD4+ T cells. Not determined was the antigen specificity of the expanded peripheral T cells. Patients with a partial response at 0.1-3.0 mg/kg had among the lowest clonal expansion. Both blood CD4+ and CD8+ T cells showed clonal growth by week 6 at 0.1 to 3.0 mg/kg.

In regard to this clone: Its antigen is undetermined.

V dropped 7 bases and J dropped 3 bases, with 10 bases sitting between them. The germline gives CDR1 SGHDT, CDR2 YYEEEE. There are 12 residues in the CDR3. Sequencing was performed with immunoSEQ multiplex PCR; in TCRdb, only in-frame clones are kept and a portion is missing. The top ten clones hold 0.64% of a sample with around 50,000 clones, roughly 84% of them seen once. This sequence originates from an adult with an advanced solid tumor such as melanoma, head and neck, liver or kidney cancer. The chain carries TRBV5-6 and TRBJ2-5, with D maybe TRBD1 (6 bases). This specimen consisted of CD4+ or CD8+ T cells sorted from blood, obtained in a trial of the OX40 agonist ivuxolimab. This CDR3 reads CASGGREETQYF. CDR3 bases: TGTGCCAGCGGGGGCAGGGAAGAGACCCAGTACTTC.